Presented here are 32 T cell receptor beta chains from one specimen sequenced in a study of early T cells in non-severe SARS-CoV-2 infection. MiXCR was run by TCRdb on the 5' RACE reads, yielding one entry per CDR3 protein. The sample holds about 56,000 distinct CDR3 sequences, 10% to 13% seen once. Sequenced material: whole blood. The origin of the receptors is an adult who was a healthcare worker with PCR-confirmed SARS-CoV-2 infection or an uninfected control (not recorded which).

The rearrangement uses TRBV20-1 and TRBJ2-5; tentatively, D is TRBD1 or TRBD2 (5 bases each). Trimming took off 1 base at V and 10 bases at J, with 13 bases between the two ends. The germline gives CDR1 DFQATT, CDR2 SNEGSKA (reference sequence). The CDR3 is made up of 12 amino acids. The CDR3 loop reads CSARVAGANQYF. The CDR3 DNA is TGCAGTGCTAGAGTGGCCGGGGCAAACCAGTACTTC.

This clonotype was observed at least ten times. The V call is TRBV12-3 or TRBV12-4, the J call TRBJ2-7; the D gene could be TRBD1 or TRBD2 (6 bases each). The ends were cut back, 6 bases at V and 6 bases at J, with 12 bases in the middle. The length of the CDR3 is 12 residues. The CDR3 loop reads CASSPGAGEQYF. The DNA of the CDR3 is TGTGCCAGCAGCCCGGGGGCAGGCGAGCAGTACTTC.

Concerning this clonotype: This may come from a read error, since a much larger clone is one base off. This chain uses TRBV12-5 with TRBJ2-5; D unclear. Germline V gene lookup returns CDR1 LGHNT and CDR2 FRNRAP. CDR3 size: 12 residues. CDR3 residues: CASGLGRETLYF. CDR3 nucleotides: TGTGCTAGTGGTTTGGGGAGAGAGACCCTGTACTTC.

This clonotype turned up a few times. The chain is built from TRBV9 and TRBJ1-5; tentatively, D is TRBD1 (6 bases). The CDR3 loop spans 16 amino acids. V was clipped by 6 bases and J by 0 bases, with 16 bases between them. Germline V lookup: CDR1 SGDLS, CDR2 YYNGEE. The CDR3: CASIPTWGHSNQPQHF. CDR3 coding DNA: TGTGCCAGCATCCCGACGTGGGGACATAGCAATCAGCCCCAGCATTTT.

This clonotype was recorded at least ten times. This chain joins TRBV9 and TRBJ2-7, with TRBD2 as a possible D gene (5 bases). The CDR3 sequence is 15 residues long. V lost 0 bases, J lost 3 bases, and 13 bases lay in between. CDR1 and CDR2 (germline): SGDLS, YYNGEE. The CDR3 loop is CASSVGPAALYEQYF. For the CDR3, the DNA is TGTGCCAGCAGCGTAGGTCCAGCGGCCCTCTACGAGCAGTACTTC. The variable domain in full, completed from reference TRBV9 and TRBJ2-7, reads DSGVTQTPKHLITATGQRVTLRCSPRSGDLSVYWYQQSLDQGLQFLIQYYNGEERAKGNILERFSAQQFPDLHSELNLSSLELGDSALYFCASSVGPAALYEQYFGPGTRLTVT.

This rearrangement joins TRBV28 to TRBJ2-3; a weak D match, TRBD1 (6 bases). The V gene's germline CDR1 is MDHEN and CDR2 SYDVKM. The length of the CDR3 is 15 residues. Trimming cost V 6 bases and J 0 bases, with 13 bases left between them. The CDR3 sequence: CASSQTRGSTDTQYF. For the CDR3, the DNA is TGTGCCAGCAGCCAAACCAGGGGAAGCACAGATACGCAGTATTTT.

V and J are TRBV20-1 and TRBJ1-5, with 8 bases fitting TRBD1. Germline trimming cut 6 bases from V and 11 bases from J; bases unmatched to any gene: 9. The length of the CDR3 is 12 residues. Germline CDR1 is DFQATT and CDR2 is SNEGSKA (reference sequence). CDR3 DNA: TGCAGTGCCAGACAGGGGATCTCGACCCAGCATTTT. Its protein product is CSARQGISTQHF.

This clonotype was found many times. The chain has TRBV7-3 and TRBJ2-2; tentative D call: TRBD2 (6 bases). Between the trimmed V and J ends, which lost 6 bases and 4 bases, there was a span of 12 bases. Germline CDR1 SGHTA, CDR2 FQGTGA. The CDR3 has 14 amino acids. CDR3 DNA: TGTGCCAGCAGAAGGACGGAGGGCACCGGGGAGCTGTTTTTT. Translated, it gives CASRRTEGTGELFF.

This clonotype was seen ten or more times. V usage is TRBV11-3 and J usage is TRBJ2-1; D is uncertain. The CDR3 extends over 15 amino acids. The V end was cut by 2 bases, the J end by 0 bases, with 8 bases between. Germline values: CDR1 SGHNT, CDR2 YENEEA. The CDR3 DNA reads TGTGCCAGCAGCTTAATTCTCCTCTCCTACAATGAGCAGTTCTTC. Protein sequence: CASSLILLSYNEQFF.

This clonotype was found many times. The CDR3 DNA sequence: TGCGCCAGCAGCGCGCTCCCGGGAGATACGCAGTATTTT. This gives the protein CASSALPGDTQYF. This chain uses TRBV5-1 with TRBJ2-3; no clear D gene. There are 13 residues in the CDR3. Trimming removed 4 bases at V and 5 bases at J, with 11 bases between. Germline V CDR1 and CDR2: SGHRS, YFSETQ.

This chain uses TRBV7-3 with TRBJ2-3, with D perhaps TRBD2 (6 bases). Germline-derived CDR1 and CDR2 are SGHTA and FQGTGA. This CDR3 is 17 amino acids long. Trimming left V 5 bases short and J 0 bases short, with 18 bases between. CDR3 sequence reads: CASSPQPLASSTDTQYF. CDR3 nucleotide sequence: TGTGCCAGCAGCCCCCAACCCCTAGCGTCTAGCACAGATACGCAGTATTTT.

This clonotype was seen repeatedly, ten times or more. The chain is built from TRBV10-3 and TRBJ2-1; the match to TRBD2 covers 7 bases. CDR1 is ENHRY, CDR2 SYGVKD, per germline. V lost 0 bases to trimming and J lost 3 bases; unmatched junction nucleotides: 8. CDR3 length: 17 residues. The chain's CDR3 is CAISESTASGDYNEQFF. Written as DNA, the CDR3 is TGTGCCATCAGTGAGTCGACGGCGAGCGGGGACTACAATGAGCAGTTCTTC.

This clonotype was counted ten times or more. The chain employs TRBV4-1 and TRBJ2-5; D remains unclear. V was cut by 2 bases and J by 5 bases, with 9 bases left in between. The germline V gene encodes CDR1 MGHRA and CDR2 YSYEKL. This CDR3 contains 13 residues. CDR3 sequence (DNA): TGCGCCAGCAGCCAAACGAACGGGGAGACCCAGTACTTC. Residues: CASSQTNGETQYF.

This clonotype was counted ten times or more. The rearrangement links TRBV12-3 or TRBV12-4 to TRBJ2-7; 7 nucleotides match TRBD1. The CDR3 is 13 residues long. J was trimmed by 1 base and V by 3 bases; bases with no gene match: 0. CDR3 bases: TGTGCCAGCAGTTTGGGACAGTCCTACGAGCAGTACTTC. It is translated as CASSLGQSYEQYF.

This clonotype was seen a handful of times. V is TRBV20-1 and J is TRBJ2-3; TRBD2 matches 9 bases. This CDR3 region has 14 residues. CDR1 DFQATT and CDR2 SNEGSKA come from the germline V gene (reference sequence). Trimming removed 6 bases from V and 8 bases from J; junction bases left unmatched: 12. In nucleotides, the CDR3 is TGCAGTGCCGAGTTAGCGGGAGTTGGCGTTACGCAGTATTTT. Protein: CSAELAGVGVTQYF.

This clonotype was observed many times. V gene TRBV18 combines with J gene TRBJ2-4; 11 nucleotides agree with TRBD2. V was pared by 3 bases and J by 7 bases, with 5 bases of the junction left unmatched. Germline lookup yields CDR1 KGHSH and CDR2 LQKENI. The CDR3 is made up of 15 amino acids. CDR3 sequence: CASSPVAGGWNIQYF. Written as DNA, the CDR3 is TGTGCCAGCTCACCTGTAGCGGGAGGGTGGAACATTCAGTACTTC.

There are many counts of this clonotype. The chain combines TRBV5-1 with TRBJ2-7; D is undetermined. The germline gives CDR1 SGHRS, CDR2 YFSETQ. Deletions cut 0 bases from V and 0 bases from J, with 7 bases between. The CDR3 is made up of 14 amino acids. The DNA of the CDR3 is TGCGCCAGCAGCTTGGGAGACCCCTCCTACGAGCAGTACTTC. Translating gives CASSLGDPSYEQYF.

The chain joins TRBV5-4 to TRBJ2-2; no clear D. The CDR3 loop spans 17 amino acids. The V gene lost 0 bases and the J gene lost 1 base, with 13 bases spanning the gap. The germline V gene has CDR1 SGHNT and CDR2 YYREEE (reference sequence). The CDR3 nucleotides read TGTGCCAGCAGCTTGGAGAGCAGAGGATTGAACACCGGGGAGCTGTTTTTT. It specifies CASSLESRGLNTGELFF.

This sequence joins TRBV20-1 and TRBJ2-3; 7 nucleotides match TRBD2. The CDR3 is 16 residues long. The ends lost 4 bases at V and 1 base at J; junction bases unmatched: 11. CDR1 is DFQATT, CDR2 SNEGSKA, per germline (reference sequence). The CDR3 bases are TGCAGTGCTACACCCCTGGCGGGAGCGCGCACAGATACGCAGTATTTT. Translating it yields CSATPLAGARTDTQYF.

The table lists this clonotype with many counts. This chain connects TRBV7-9 to TRBJ2-3, with 7 bases fitting TRBD2. The CDR3 runs 14 residues. CDR1 SEHNR and CDR2 FQNEAQ come from the germline V gene (reference sequence). V gave up 1 base and J gave up 5 bases; unmatched junction bases: 3. The CDR3 protein is CASSLVGGRDTQYF. DNA of the CDR3: TGTGCCAGCAGCTTAGTTGGCGGGAGAGATACGCAGTATTTT.

The chain employs TRBV6-5 and TRBJ1-6; 7 positions agree with TRBD1. J was trimmed by 4 bases and V by 4 bases; bases with no gene match: 4. The CDR3 runs to 15 residues. CDR1 and CDR2 (germline): MNHEY, SVGAGI. CDR3 nucleotides: TGTGCCAGCAGTTCGGGACAGAGATATAATTCACCCCTCCACTTT. It codes for CASSSGQRYNSPLHF.

The table lists this clonotype with many counts. This chain joins TRBV6-2 or TRBV6-3 and TRBJ2-5; no clear D gene. V lost 6 bases and J 0 bases, leaving 2 bases between the germline ends. The CDR3 contains 11 residues. The germline CDR1 and CDR2 sequences are MNHEY and SVGEGT. The CDR3 here is CASSYQETQYF. In nucleotides, the CDR3 is TGTGCCAGCAGCTACCAAGAGACCCAGTACTTC.

This rearrangement joins TRBV29-1 to TRBJ1-1; perhaps TRBD1 as D (6 bases). This CDR3 region has 14 residues. In germline, CDR1 is SQVTM, CDR2 ANQGSEA. Trimming removed 7 bases at V and 0 bases at J, with 15 bases between. The CDR3 loop reads CSAVDRTMNTEAFF. The DNA for the CDR3 is TGCAGCGCCGTCGACAGGACCATGAACACTGAAGCTTTCTTT.

This clonotype was detected only a few times. This sequence joins TRBV10-3 and TRBJ2-1, with D possibly matching TRBD1 (6 bases). The CDR3 is 14 residues long. Trimming took off 6 bases at V and 1 base at J, with 10 bases between the two ends. CDR1 is ENHRY and CDR2 is SYGVKD in the germline V gene. Written as DNA, the CDR3 is TGTGCCATCAGAGGACAGCAGTCCTACAATGAGCAGTTCTTC. Amino acid sequence: CAIRGQQSYNEQFF.

This clonotype was recorded a few times. The rearrangement uses TRBV5-3 and TRBJ1-2, with TRBD1 as a possible D gene (6 bases). TRBV5-3 counts as an open reading frame of uncertain function. V was trimmed by 4 bases and J by 4 bases, leaving 11 bases between them. This CDR3 spans 13 amino acids. The CDR3 sequence is CARSGNRVYGYTF. In DNA form, the CDR3 reads TGTGCCAGAAGCGGGAACAGGGTCTATGGCTACACCTTC.

This clonotype has a handful of counts. The chain has TRBV7-2 and TRBJ2-7; D possibly corresponds to TRBD1 (7 bases). Trimming left V 4 bases short and J 3 bases short, with 16 bases between. CDR1 SGHTA and CDR2 FQGNSA come from the germline V gene. The CDR3 runs 15 residues. CDR3 sequence (DNA): TGTGCCAGCAGCTCTGCAGGGGGGCTCTACTACGAGCAGTACTTC. Amino acid sequence: CASSSAGGLYYEQYF.

The genes are TRBV29-1 and TRBJ2-5, with a tentative D call TRBD1 (5 bases). CDR3 length: 10 residues. Trimming removed 6 bases from V and 5 bases from J, with 7 bases in between. The germline V gene has CDR1 SQVTM and CDR2 ANQGSEA. The CDR3 DNA is TGCAGCGTAAGGGGCGAGACCCAGTACTTC. Protein sequence: CSVRGETQYF.

This clonotype was seen ten or more times. This chain joins TRBV7-9 and TRBJ2-5, with D unresolved. The CDR3 length is 14 residues. Germline CDR1 is SEHNR and CDR2 is FQNEAQ (reference sequence). The V end lost 5 bases, the J end lost 0 bases, and 10 bases lay between the germline ends. CDR3 residues: CASSARHHQETQYF. In DNA, the CDR3 is TGTGCCAGCAGCGCCCGACACCACCAAGAGACCCAGTACTTC.

The sample holds many counts of this clonotype. The genes are TRBV10-3 and TRBJ2-7; 11 bases line up with TRBD2. Germline V gene data show CDR1 as ENHRY and CDR2 as SYGVKD. The CDR3 has 16 amino acids. V shed 0 bases, J shed 5 bases, and the junction held 6 bases outside the gene matches. Here the CDR3 DNA reads TGTGCCATCAGTGAGTCCGGGACTAGCGGAAGGAACGAGCAGTACTTC. Protein sequence: CAISESGTSGRNEQYF.

This clonotype was seen at least ten times. The chain has TRBV6-5 and TRBJ2-1; TRBD2 matches 9 bases. This CDR3 contains 14 residues. Germline CDR1 and CDR2: MNHEY and SVGAGI. The ends lost 0 bases at V and 11 bases at J; junction bases unmatched: 5. The CDR3 region is CASSYSGASGKQFF. In nucleotides, the CDR3 is TGTGCCAGCAGTTACTCGGGGGCTAGCGGGAAGCAGTTCTTC.

This clonotype showed up just a few times. This rearrangement joins TRBV29-1 to TRBJ2-1; 9 bases map to TRBD1. The CDR3 is 15 amino acids. Germline V gene lookup returns CDR1 SQVTM and CDR2 ANQGSEA. With V trimmed by 7 bases and J by 6 bases, 13 bases remained unmatched. The CDR3: CSAATGGGLVNEQFF. The CDR3 DNA follows: TGCAGCGCTGCTACAGGGGGCGGTCTGGTCAATGAGCAGTTCTTC.

This clonotype showed up many times. V usage is TRBV5-4 and J usage is TRBJ2-5; D not resolved. The CDR3 is made up of 13 amino acids. Looked up from germline, CDR1 is SGHNT and CDR2 is YYREEE (reference sequence). V was trimmed by 2 bases and J by 2 bases, leaving 7 bases between them. The CDR3 here is CASSFSLQETQYF. CDR3 bases: TGTGCCAGCAGCTTTTCCTTACAAGAGACCCAGTACTTC.